In this sample, the clone carrying this T cell receptor (beta chain) turned up once. The V and J ends lost 4 bases and 0 bases respectively, with 12 bases between them. From germline, CDR1 is SEHNR and CDR2 FQNEAQ (reference sequence). The CDR3 covers 15 residues. CD8 cells regarded as naive lacked CD45RO, were positively chosen for CCR7, and omitted terminally differentiated effector memory CD45RA+ cells. The data derive from a study of shared clonotypes between healthy human individuals. Produced via immunoSEQ multiplex PCR; TCRdb's table is partial and in-frame only. In the table there are 2 million or so clones, about 95% of which are singletons.

Sequencing was carried out using naive CD8+ T cells sorted from blood. The sequence was collected from a man younger than 35 in good health. This chain uses TRBV7-9 with TRBJ2-5; D not resolved. CDR3 bases: TGTGCCAGCAGCTGGCCACCGGGCCACCAAGAGACCCAGTACTTC. Translation: CASSWPPGHQETQYF.